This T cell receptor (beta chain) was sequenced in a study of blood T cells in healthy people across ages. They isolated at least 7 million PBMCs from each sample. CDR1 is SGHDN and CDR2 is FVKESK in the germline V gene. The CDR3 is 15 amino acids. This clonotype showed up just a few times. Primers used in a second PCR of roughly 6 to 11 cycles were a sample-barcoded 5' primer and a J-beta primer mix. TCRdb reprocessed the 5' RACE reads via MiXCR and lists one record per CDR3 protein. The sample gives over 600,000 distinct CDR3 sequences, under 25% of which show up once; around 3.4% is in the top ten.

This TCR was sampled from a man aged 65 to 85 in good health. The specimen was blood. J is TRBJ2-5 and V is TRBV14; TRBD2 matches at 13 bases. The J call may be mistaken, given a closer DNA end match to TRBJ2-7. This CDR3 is CASSPWTSGSNEQYF. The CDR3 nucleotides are TGTGCCAGCAGCCCTTGGACTAGCGGGAGTAACGAGCAGTACTTC.